The sequence of this T cell receptor (beta chain) was determined in a study of spatial heterogeneity in lung cancer. Study details: Correlation of TCR transcript counts in tumor regions with a T cell module score from matched bulk RNA-seq was strong.

This sample's time point: sample taken at primary tumor resection. Extraction of whole RNA from tumor, nontumor lung or frozen PBMC preceded unsorted sequencing. All TCR cDNA molecules were individually tagged with a unique molecular identifier. TCRdb reprocessed the 5' RACE reads with MiXCR, giving one entry per CDR3 protein. This sample has approximately 9,500 distinct CDR3 sequences, with 12% found just once. Study results and limitations: Intratumoral expanded alpha and beta TCR counts were found to track tumor mutation counts.

By its share, this clonotype is medium-sized. Its specificity is unknown. The CDR3 totals 14 residues. Germline V lookup: CDR1 SGHVS, CDR2 FNYEAQ. V was trimmed by 8 bases and J by 3 bases, leaving 13 bases between them. The receptor was isolated from a male donor with early-stage non-small cell lung cancer. The chain carries TRBV7-6 and TRBJ2-2; D remains ambiguous. The specimen comprised lung tumor tissue, sampled at surgery. Here the CDR3 DNA reads TGTGCCAGCCGCCGGACGACGGACACCGGGGAGCTGTTTTTT. This codes for CASRRTTDTGELFF.